The rows below give T cell receptor beta chains drawn from one sample of a study of blood T cells in healthy people across ages. TCRdb fed the 5' RACE reads into MiXCR, producing one record per CDR3 protein. The sample includes more than 900,000 distinct CDR3 sequences, 25% to 35% of them seen just once. These same records also appear under a second study, on T cells of mothers and their children.

Sequenced sample: blood. The source is a woman aged 40 to 50 in good health. Each CDR3 is given with its conserved first and last residue. D genes are given only for firm matches. Not every row has a clone size; where given, it reads once, few, many or a size class.

. TRBJ2-7 TRBV20-1 TRBD1 TGTAGTGCCAGGGACAGGGGAAAAGGCTACGAGCAGTACTTC CSARDRGKGYEQYF
many TRBJ2-1 TRBV18 TRBD1 TGTGCCAGCTCACTCGACAGGGGACACTACAATGAGCAGTTCTTC CASSLDRGHYNEQFF
many TRBJ2-3 TRBV7-2 . TGTGCCAGCAGCTCCCTCAAAGATACGCAGTATTTT CASSSLKDTQYF
. TRBJ1-1 TRBV20-1 . TGCAGTGCTAGAGGATACAGGGTGGGCACTGAAGCTTTCTTT CSARGYRVGTEAFF
few TRBJ2-1 TRBV3-1 . TGTGCCAGCAGCCAAGATTGGGGGCGAATATACAATGAGCAGTTCTTC CASSQDWGRIYNEQFF
once TRBJ2-1 TRBV4-3 . TGCGCCAGCAGCCAAGAGGCAGGGTATGTTTGGAATGAGCAGTTCTTC CASSQEAGYVWNEQFF
few TRBJ1-5 TRBV20-1 . TGCAGTGCTAGAGCGGGAAATCAGCCCCAGCATTTT CSARAGNQPQHF
. TRBJ2-7 TRBV3-1 . TGTGCCAGCAGCCCCGGGGGTAGGGGGCTTTACAATGAGCAGTACTTC CASSPGGRGLYNEQYF
few TRBJ1-6 TRBV25-1 . TGTGCCAGCAGTGAACAGAATTCACCCCTCCACTTT CASSEQNSPLHF
many TRBJ2-7 TRBV14 . TGTGCCAGCAGCCTCGTCGTCTCCACAGAGCAGTACTTC CASSLVVSTEQYF
once TRBJ1-1 TRBV6-2/TRBV6-3 . TGTGCCAGCAGTTACTCATCCTACGAAGCTTTCTTT CASSYSSYEAFF
. TRBJ2-1 TRBV7-3 TRBD2 TGTGCCAGCAGCTTAATCGCTAGCGGGGGGGAGCAGTTCTTC CASSLIASGGEQFF
many TRBJ1-2 TRBV7-3 . TGTGCCAGCAGCTTACCCGGGGATGAGGGCTATGGCTACACCTTC CASSLPGDEGYGYTF
many TRBJ2-4 TRBV18 . TGTGCCAGCTCACCACCGGTCCCTCGGGACATTCAGTACTTC CASSPPVPRDIQYF
. TRBJ1-1 TRBV3-1 TRBD1 TGTGCCAGCAGGGAAGACCCAGGGGGAGAAGCTTTCTTT CASREDPGGEAFF
. TRBJ1-4 TRBV4-3 . TGCGCCAGCAGCTGGCAACTGGAAAATGAAAAACTGTTTTTT CASSWQLENEKLFF
. TRBJ2-3 TRBV7-2 . TGTGCCAGCAGCCCCGGGGGATACACAGATACGCAGTATTTT CASSPGGYTDTQYF
few TRBJ2-6 TRBV28 TRBD1 TGTACCAGCAGGACAGGGACTGGGGCCAACGTCCTGACTTTC CTSRTGTGANVLTF
many TRBJ1-2 TRBV4-3 . TGCGCCAGCAGCCCCAGCACAGGGAACTACTATGGCTACACCTTC CASSPSTGNYYGYTF
many TRBJ2-7 TRBV18 TRBD1 TGTGCCAGCTCACCGACCGGGACAGGGAACGAGCAGTACTTC CASSPTGTGNEQYF
once TRBJ2-5 TRBV6-1 . TGTGCCGGCAGTGAAGGAAGTGGCCAAGAGACCCAGTACTTC CAGSEGSGQETQYF
. TRBJ1-2 TRBV29-1 TRBD1 TGCAGCGCCAGGACAGGGACGCGCTATGGCTACACCTTC CSARTGTRYGYTF
few TRBJ1-1 TRBV18 TRBD1 TGTGCCAGCTCAGCAAGACAGGGGGGGAACACTGAAGCTTTCTTT CASSARQGGNTEAFF
. TRBJ2-2 TRBV5-1 TRBD1 TGCGCCAGCAGCTTCACAGGGGGATACGCGAACACCGGGGAGCTGTTTTTT CASSFTGGYANTGELFF
few TRBJ1-2 TRBV29-1 . TGCAGCGCGCCCTCTCAGGGGCTTGGCTACACCTTC CSAPSQGLGYTF
few TRBJ1-2 TRBV7-2 . TGTGCCAGCAGCCCTAGTGGGGGGGAGTTTAACTATGGCTACACCTTC CASSPSGGEFNYGYTF
. TRBJ1-5 TRBV10-3 . TGTGCCATAGGTGAGGGACGCAATCAGCCCCAGCATTTT CAIGEGRNQPQHF
. TRBJ1-1 TRBV12-5 . TGTGCTAGTGGTTTGGAAAACACTGAAGCTTTCTTT CASGLENTEAFF
. TRBJ2-1 TRBV5-4 TRBD2 TGTGCCAGCAGCTTGGAATTAGCGGGGGCCTACAATGAGCAGTTCTTC CASSLELAGAYNEQFF
few TRBJ1-2 TRBV28 . TGTGCCAGCAGGCCCGGTCGGGGTGGCTACACCTTC CASRPGRGGYTF
many TRBJ2-6 TRBV14 TRBD2 TGTGCCAGCAGCACGCGGACTAGCACCGGGGCCAACGTCCTGACTTTC CASSTRTSTGANVLTF
. TRBJ2-3 TRBV7-8 TRBD1 TGTGCCAGCAGCCTTCGACAGGGAGATGCAGATACGCAGTATTTT CASSLRQGDADTQYF
. TRBJ2-1 TRBV20-1 . TGCAGTGCTAGAGATGAAGCTGAGGCTCGCAATGAGCAGTTCTTC CSARDEAEARNEQFF
. TRBJ2-5 TRBV7-9 . TGTGCCAGCAGCTTAGAGGGAAGGTACGAGACCCAGTACTTC CASSLEGRYETQYF
many TRBJ2-1 TRBV27 TRBD1 TGTGCCAGCAGTTCCCGGGACAGGGCTAACAATGAGCAGTTCTTC CASSSRDRANNEQFF
many TRBJ2-1 TRBV6-2/TRBV6-3 . TGTGCCAGCAGTTACCCGACGGGGTGGGTTCTCTCCTACAATGAGCAGTTCTTC CASSYPTGWVLSYNEQFF
many TRBJ1-2 TRBV12-3/TRBV12-4 TRBD1 TGTGCCAGCAGTGGTATCGGGACAGGGGAAAACTATGGCTACACCTTC CASSGIGTGENYGYTF
. TRBJ2-3 TRBV5-6 . TGTGCCAGCAGCTCCTTCAGGGGAGTGGTAGATACGCAGTATTTT CASSSFRGVVDTQYF
once TRBJ2-5 TRBV23-1 . TGCGCCAGCGGGGTGGAACGAGAGACCCAGTACTTC CASGVERETQYF
many TRBJ2-7 TRBV5-1 TRBD1 TGTGCCAGCAGCTCGACAGGGGTCCCCTACGAGCAGTACTTC CASSSTGVPYEQYF
. TRBJ1-6 TRBV9 . TGTGCCAGCAGCGTAGACGGGGGGGGACTCGAAAATTCACCCCTCCACTTT CASSVDGGGLENSPLHF
. TRBJ2-5 TRBV20-1 TRBD1 TGCAGTGCTAGACTACATAAGGGACAGAACCAAGAGACCCAGTACTTC CSARLHKGQNQETQYF
many TRBJ2-5 TRBV5-1 . TGCGCCAGCAGCTTGGGTTCCGGTTTTGAGACCCAGTACTTC CASSLGSGFETQYF
few TRBJ2-3 TRBV5-6 . TGTGCCAGCACCCAGCAGGGGCCGGGGGATACGCAGTATTTT CASTQQGPGDTQYF
. TRBJ2-2 TRBV27 . TGTGCCAGCCTGCCAGGGACCCTCACCGGGGAGCTGTTTTTT CASLPGTLTGELFF
many TRBJ2-1 TRBV5-1 TRBD2 TGCGCCAGCTCTCACTCTAGCGGGGGTCGCCCTGAGCAGTTCTTC CASSHSSGGRPEQFF
few TRBJ2-3 TRBV18 . TGTGCCAGCTCACCACCGAGTAGTGATACGCAGTATTTT CASSPPSSDTQYF
. TRBJ1-2 TRBV19 . TGTGCCAGTATCCCCGGAGAGGGGGAGAGCGGCTACACCTTC CASIPGEGESGYTF
. TRBJ1-3 TRBV11-2 . TGTGCCAGCAGCCCAGGCCGACGGAGCTCTGGAAACACCATATATTTT CASSPGRRSSGNTIYF
. TRBJ2-7 TRBV5-5 . TGTGCCAGCAGCTTGGACCGGTTTTACAATGAGCAGTACTTC CASSLDRFYNEQYF
once TRBJ2-2 TRBV7-2 TRBD1 TGTGCCAGCAGCTTACAGGGGGACCTCACCGGGGAGCTGTTTTTT CASSLQGDLTGELFF